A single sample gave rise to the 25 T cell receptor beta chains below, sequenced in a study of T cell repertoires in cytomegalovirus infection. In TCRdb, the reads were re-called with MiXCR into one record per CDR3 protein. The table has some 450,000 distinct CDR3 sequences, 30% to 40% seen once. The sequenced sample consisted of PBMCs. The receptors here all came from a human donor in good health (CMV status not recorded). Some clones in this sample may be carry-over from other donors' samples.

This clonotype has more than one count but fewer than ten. CDR3 amino acids: CSASGTPTKETQYF. In nucleotides, the CDR3 is TGCAGTGCTTCCGGGACACCAACAAAAGAGACCCAGTACTTC. The chain couples TRBV20-1 to TRBJ2-5, with D perhaps TRBD1 (6 bases). Trimming left V 5 bases short and J 3 bases short, with 16 bases between. The CDR3 totals 14 residues. Germline CDR1 DFQATT, CDR2 SNEGSKA (reference sequence).

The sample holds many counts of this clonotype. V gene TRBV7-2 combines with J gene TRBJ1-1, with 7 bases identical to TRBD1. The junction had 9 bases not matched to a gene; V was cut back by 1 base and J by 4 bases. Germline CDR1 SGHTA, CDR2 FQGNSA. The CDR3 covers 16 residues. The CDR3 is CASSLGIGRGSTEAFF. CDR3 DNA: TGTGCCAGCAGCTTAGGTATCGGCAGGGGGTCCACTGAAGCTTTCTTT.

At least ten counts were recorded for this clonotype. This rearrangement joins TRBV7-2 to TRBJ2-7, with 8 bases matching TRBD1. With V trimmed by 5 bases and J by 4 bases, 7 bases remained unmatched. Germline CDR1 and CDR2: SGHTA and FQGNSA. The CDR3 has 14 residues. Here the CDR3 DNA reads TGTGCCAGCAGCCCACAGGGGGTTGGGTACGAGCAGTACTTC. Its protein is CASSPQGVGYEQYF.

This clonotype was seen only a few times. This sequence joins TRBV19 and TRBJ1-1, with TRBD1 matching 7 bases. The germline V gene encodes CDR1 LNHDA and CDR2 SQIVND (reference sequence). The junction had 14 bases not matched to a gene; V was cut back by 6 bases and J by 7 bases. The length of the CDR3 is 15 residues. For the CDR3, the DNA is TGTGCCAGTAGCAAGGGACAGAGCGGTCTCAGTGAAGCTTTCTTT. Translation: CASSKGQSGLSEAFF.

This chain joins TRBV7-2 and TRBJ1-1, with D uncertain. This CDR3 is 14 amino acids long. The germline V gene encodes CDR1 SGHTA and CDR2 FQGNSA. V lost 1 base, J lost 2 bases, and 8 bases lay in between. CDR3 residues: CASSLEGFNTEAFF. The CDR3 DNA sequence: TGTGCCAGCAGCTTAGAGGGTTTCAACACTGAAGCTTTCTTT.

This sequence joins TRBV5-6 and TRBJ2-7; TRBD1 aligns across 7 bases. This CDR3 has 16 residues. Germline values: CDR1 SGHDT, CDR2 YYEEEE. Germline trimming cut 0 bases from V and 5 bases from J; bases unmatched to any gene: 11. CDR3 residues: CASSLEGETGRHEQYF. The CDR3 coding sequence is TGTGCCAGCAGCTTGGAAGGGGAGACAGGGCGCCACGAGCAGTACTTC. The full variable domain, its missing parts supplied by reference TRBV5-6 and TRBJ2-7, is DAGVTQSPTHLIKTRGQQVTLRCSPKSGHDTVSWYQQALGQGPQFIFQYYEEEERQRGNFPDRFSGHQFPNYSSELNVNALLLGDSALYLCASSLEGETGRHEQYFGPGTRLTVT.

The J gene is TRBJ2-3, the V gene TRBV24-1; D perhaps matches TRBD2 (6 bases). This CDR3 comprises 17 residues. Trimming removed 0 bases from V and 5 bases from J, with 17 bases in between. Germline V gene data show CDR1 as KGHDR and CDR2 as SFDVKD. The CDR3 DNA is TGTGCCACCAGTGATTTGACCCCCCCGGGCGGGGTAGATACGCAGTATTTT. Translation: CATSDLTPPGGVDTQYF.

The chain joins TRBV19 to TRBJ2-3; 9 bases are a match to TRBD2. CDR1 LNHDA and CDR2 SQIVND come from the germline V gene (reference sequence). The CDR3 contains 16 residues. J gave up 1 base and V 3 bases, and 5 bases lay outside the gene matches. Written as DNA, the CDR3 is TGTGCCAGTAGTATCAGCGGGGGGCTCGGCACAGATACGCAGTATTTT. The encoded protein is CASSISGGLGTDTQYF.

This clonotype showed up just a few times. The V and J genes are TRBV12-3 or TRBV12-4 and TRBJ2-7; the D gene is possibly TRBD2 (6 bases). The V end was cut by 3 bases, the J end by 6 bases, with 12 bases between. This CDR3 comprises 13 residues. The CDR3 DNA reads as TGTGCCAGCAGTTTTCCCTCTAGCGCCGAGCAGTACTTC. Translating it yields CASSFPSSAEQYF.

CDR3 nucleotide sequence: TGTGCCAGCAGTGTGGGTGGTCAGCCCCAGCATTTT. The encoded protein is CASSVGGQPQHF. The rearrangement uses TRBV25-1 and TRBJ1-5; D remains unclear. The germline gives CDR1 MGHDK, CDR2 SYGVNS. The germline V and J ends were trimmed by 4 bases and 6 bases, with 7 bases remaining between them. The CDR3 extends over 12 amino acids.

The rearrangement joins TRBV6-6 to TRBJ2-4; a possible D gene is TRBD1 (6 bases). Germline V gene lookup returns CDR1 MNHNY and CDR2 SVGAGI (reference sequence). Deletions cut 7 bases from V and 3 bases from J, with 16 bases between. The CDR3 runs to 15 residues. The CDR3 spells CASTPFQGIKNIQYF. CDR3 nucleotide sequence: TGTGCCAGCACCCCCTTCCAGGGGATCAAAAACATTCAGTACTTC.

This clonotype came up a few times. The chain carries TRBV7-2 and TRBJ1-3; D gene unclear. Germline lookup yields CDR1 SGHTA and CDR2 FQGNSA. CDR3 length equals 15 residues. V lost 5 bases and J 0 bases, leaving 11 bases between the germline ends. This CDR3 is CASSPRPDSGNTIYF. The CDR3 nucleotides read TGTGCCAGCAGCCCGCGGCCAGACTCTGGAAACACCATATATTTT.

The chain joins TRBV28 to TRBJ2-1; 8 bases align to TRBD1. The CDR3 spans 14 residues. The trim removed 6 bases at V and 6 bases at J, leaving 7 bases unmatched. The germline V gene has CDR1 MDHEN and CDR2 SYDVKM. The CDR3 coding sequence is TGTGCCAGCAGGCGGACAGGGTCTCTCAATGAGCAGTTCTTC. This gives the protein CASRRTGSLNEQFF.

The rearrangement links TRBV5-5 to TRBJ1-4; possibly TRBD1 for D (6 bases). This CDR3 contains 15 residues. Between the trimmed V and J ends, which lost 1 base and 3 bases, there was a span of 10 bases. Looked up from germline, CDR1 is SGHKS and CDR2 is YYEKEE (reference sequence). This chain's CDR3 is CASSLWDKSNEKLFF. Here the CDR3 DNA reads TGTGCCAGCAGCTTGTGGGACAAGTCTAATGAAAAACTGTTTTTT.

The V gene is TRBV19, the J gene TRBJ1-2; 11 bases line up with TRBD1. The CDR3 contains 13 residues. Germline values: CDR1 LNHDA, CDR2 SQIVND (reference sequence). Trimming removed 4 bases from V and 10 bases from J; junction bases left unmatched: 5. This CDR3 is CASSRDRGELYTF. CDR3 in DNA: TGTGCCAGTAGTAGGGACAGGGGGGAACTCTACACCTTC.

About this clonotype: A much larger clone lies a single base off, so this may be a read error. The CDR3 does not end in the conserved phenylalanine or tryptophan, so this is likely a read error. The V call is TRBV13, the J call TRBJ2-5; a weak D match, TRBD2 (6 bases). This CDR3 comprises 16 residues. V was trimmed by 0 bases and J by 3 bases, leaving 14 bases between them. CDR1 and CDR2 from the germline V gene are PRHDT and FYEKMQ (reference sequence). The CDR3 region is CASSLGLADPKETQYL. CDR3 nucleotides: TGTGCCAGCAGCTTAGGACTAGCCGACCCAAAAGAGACCCAGTACTTA.

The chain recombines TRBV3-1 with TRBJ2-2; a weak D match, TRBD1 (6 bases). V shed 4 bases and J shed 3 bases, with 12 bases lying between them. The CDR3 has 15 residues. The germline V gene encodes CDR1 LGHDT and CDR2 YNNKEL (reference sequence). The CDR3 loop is CASSPGQTYTGELFF. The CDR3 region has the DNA TGTGCCAGCAGCCCCGGACAGACCTACACCGGGGAGCTGTTTTTT.

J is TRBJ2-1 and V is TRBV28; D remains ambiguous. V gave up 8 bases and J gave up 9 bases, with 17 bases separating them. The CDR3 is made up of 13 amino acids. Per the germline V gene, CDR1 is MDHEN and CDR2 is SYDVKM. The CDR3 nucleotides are TGTGCCAGCCTAGAGGTCTACGGCGGTGAGCAGTTCTTC. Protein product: CASLEVYGGEQFF.

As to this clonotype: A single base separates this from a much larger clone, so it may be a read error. The CDR3 is CAIIESTGEYDEQYF. For the CDR3, the DNA is TGTGCCATCATTGAGTCCACAGGGGAATACGACGAGCAGTACTTC. V and J are TRBV10-3 and TRBJ2-7; 7 bases are a match to TRBD1. The CDR3 has 15 amino acids. In germline, CDR1 is ENHRY, CDR2 SYGVKD.

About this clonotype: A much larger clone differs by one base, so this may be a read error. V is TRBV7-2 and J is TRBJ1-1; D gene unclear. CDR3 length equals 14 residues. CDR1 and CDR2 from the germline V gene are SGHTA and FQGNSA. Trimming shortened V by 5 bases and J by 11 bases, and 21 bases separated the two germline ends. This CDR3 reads CASSPLDLRKWAFF. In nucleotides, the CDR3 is TGTGCCAGCAGCCCCCTGGACCTCCGTAAGTGGGCTTTCTTT.

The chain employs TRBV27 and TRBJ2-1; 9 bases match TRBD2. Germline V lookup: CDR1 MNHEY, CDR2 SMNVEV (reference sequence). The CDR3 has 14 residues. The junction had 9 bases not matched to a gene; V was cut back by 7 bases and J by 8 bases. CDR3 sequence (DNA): TGTGCCAGCATCGGCGGGGGGGCTGGGTATGAGCAGTTCTTC. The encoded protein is CASIGGGAGYEQFF.

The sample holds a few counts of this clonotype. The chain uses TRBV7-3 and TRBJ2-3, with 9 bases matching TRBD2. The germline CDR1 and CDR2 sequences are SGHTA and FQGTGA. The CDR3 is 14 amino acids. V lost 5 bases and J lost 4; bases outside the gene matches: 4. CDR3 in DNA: TGTGCCAGCAGCCGAAGCGGGGGGTCAGATACGCAGTATTTT. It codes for CASSRSGGSDTQYF.

The CDR3 DNA reads TGCGCCAGCAGGGAGGGGACGACCTATAATTCACCCCTCCACTTT. This sequence encodes CASREGTTYNSPLHF. V gene TRBV5-1 combines with J gene TRBJ1-6; possible D gene TRBD1, 5 bases. The CDR3 is 15 residues long. Trimming stripped 5 bases from V and 2 bases from J, with 11 bases between. Germline CDR1 reads SGHRS; CDR2 reads YFSETQ.

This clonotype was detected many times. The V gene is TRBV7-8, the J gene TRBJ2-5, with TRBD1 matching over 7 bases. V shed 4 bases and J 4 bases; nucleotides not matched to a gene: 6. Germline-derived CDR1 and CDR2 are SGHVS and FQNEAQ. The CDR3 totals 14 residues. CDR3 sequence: CASSSRQGAETQYF. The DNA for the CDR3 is TGTGCCAGCAGCTCACGACAGGGAGCAGAGACCCAGTACTTC.

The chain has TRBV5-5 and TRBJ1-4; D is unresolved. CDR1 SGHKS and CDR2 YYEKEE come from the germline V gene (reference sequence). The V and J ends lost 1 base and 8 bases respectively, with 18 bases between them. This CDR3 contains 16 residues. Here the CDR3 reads CASSLLKTVVEEKLFF. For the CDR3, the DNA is TGTGCCAGCAGCTTGTTAAAAACAGTAGTAGAAGAAAAACTGTTTTTT.